This TCR beta chain came from a study of neurological immune-mediated disorders. This clonotype was counted at least ten times. Per the germline V gene, CDR1 is DFQATT and CDR2 is SNEGSKA (reference sequence). V was clipped by 6 bases and J by 10 bases, with 22 bases between them. The CDR3 length is 15 residues. TCRdb re-derived calls from the 5' RACE reads in MiXCR, one entry per CDR3 protein. Altogether almost 85,000 distinct CDR3 sequences are present, just over 2.5% being singletons, with the ten largest covering roughly 1.1%. The sample taken for sequencing was PBMCs. This clonotype was obtained from a woman aged 25-40 years with multiple sclerosis. This chain connects TRBV20-1 to TRBJ1-6; D is undetermined. The CDR3 DNA reads as TGCAGTGCAGCTGAACTTCTTGGAGGTAGCTCACCCCTCCACTTT. This translates into CSAAELLGGSSPLHF.